The rows below give T cell receptor beta chains drawn from one sample of a study of cytomegalovirus exposure and HLA in healthy donors. The method was immunoSEQ multiplex PCR; TCRdb's version includes in-frame clones alone and lacks a portion of them. The table lists approximately 100,000 clones, approximately 82% of them singletons. Sequenced sample: PBMCs. The source is a woman between 18 and 29 years old in good health and CMV-seronegative. Each CDR3 is given with its conserved first and last residue. D genes are given only for firm matches. Some rows mark clone size as missing; the rest say once, few, many or name a class of expanded clone.

v_gene: TRBV7-9; abundance: NA; j_gene: TRBJ2-5; d_gene: NA; CDR3nt: TGTGCCAGCTCCCATCAAGAGACCCAGTACTTC; CDR3aa: CASSHQETQYF
v_gene: TRBV28; abundance: NA; j_gene: TRBJ2-6; d_gene: NA; CDR3nt: TGTGCCAGCGCCGGCGACAGGTACTCTGGGGCCAACGTCCTGACTTTC; CDR3aa: CASAGDRYSGANVLTF
v_gene: TRBV7-2; abundance: NA; j_gene: TRBJ2-7; d_gene: TRBD1; CDR3nt: TGTGCCAGCAGCAAAGGACCGGGACAGAGCTCCTACGAGCAGTACTTC; CDR3aa: CASSKGPGQSSYEQYF
v_gene: TRBV7-2; abundance: NA; j_gene: TRBJ2-1; d_gene: NA; CDR3nt: TGTGCCAGCAGCCCCCGAGAAGTGACTCGGACAAACAATGAGCAGTTCTTC; CDR3aa: CASSPREVTRTNNEQFF
v_gene: TRBV27; abundance: few; j_gene: TRBJ1-1; d_gene: NA; CDR3nt: TGTGCCACCTCGAGGATGGGGCGATCGAACACTGAAGCTTTCTTT; CDR3aa: CATSRMGRSNTEAFF
v_gene: TRBV30; abundance: NA; j_gene: TRBJ2-7; d_gene: TRBD1; CDR3nt: TGTGCCTGGAGTACTCGACTCGACAGGGTTGGGTACGAGCAGTACTTC; CDR3aa: CAWSTRLDRVGYEQYF
v_gene: TRBV30; abundance: NA; j_gene: TRBJ2-5; d_gene: TRBD1; CDR3nt: TGTGCCTGGGATACCGGGACAGGGGGGGGAGAGACCCAGTACTTC; CDR3aa: CAWDTGTGGGETQYF
v_gene: TRBV30; abundance: NA; j_gene: TRBJ1-2; d_gene: NA; CDR3nt: TGTGCCTGGAGTGTACATGGTCTGGATGGCTACACCTTC; CDR3aa: CAWSVHGLDGYTF
v_gene: TRBV2; abundance: NA; j_gene: TRBJ1-6; d_gene: NA; CDR3nt: TGTGCCAGCAGTGGTCGGAACAGGGCTATTATTAATTCACCCCTCCACTTT; CDR3aa: CASSGRNRAIINSPLHF
v_gene: TRBV7-2; abundance: NA; j_gene: TRBJ2-3; d_gene: NA; CDR3nt: TGTGCCAGCAGCTTAGATCGAGAGGCTGTCGGGACAGATACGCAGTATTTT; CDR3aa: CASSLDREAVGTDTQYF
v_gene: TRBV5-1; abundance: once; j_gene: TRBJ2-5; d_gene: NA; CDR3nt: TGCGCCAGCAGCTTCTCCGGAGAGACCCAGTACTTC; CDR3aa: CASSFSGETQYF
v_gene: TRBV13; abundance: NA; j_gene: TRBJ2-5; d_gene: TRBD1; CDR3nt: TGTGCCAGCAGCTTAGACAGGGGCCAAGAGACCCAGTACTTC; CDR3aa: CASSLDRGQETQYF
v_gene: TRBV7-9; abundance: NA; j_gene: TRBJ2-5; d_gene: NA; CDR3nt: TGTGCCAGCAACCCCCCAATGGGCCGTAGGGAGACCCAGTACTTC; CDR3aa: CASNPPMGRRETQYF
v_gene: TRBV18; abundance: NA; j_gene: TRBJ1-5; d_gene: NA; CDR3nt: TGTGCCAGCTCACCGACCCGGGTGGTGGAGGTTCAGCCCCAGCATTTT; CDR3aa: CASSPTRVVEVQPQHF
v_gene: TRBV18; abundance: NA; j_gene: TRBJ2-5; d_gene: NA; CDR3nt: TGTGCCAGCTCACCGTCATGGGGCGGAGAGACCCAGTACTTC; CDR3aa: CASSPSWGGETQYF
v_gene: TRBV29-1; abundance: NA; j_gene: TRBJ2-2; d_gene: TRBD1; CDR3nt: TGCAGCGTCGACGGACAGGGGAGCACCGGGGAGCTGTTTTTT; CDR3aa: CSVDGQGSTGELFF
v_gene: TRBV11-2; abundance: NA; j_gene: TRBJ2-7; d_gene: TRBD2; CDR3nt: TGTGCCAGCAGCTCATACACCGGGACTAGCGTTTCGTACGAGCAGTACTTC; CDR3aa: CASSSYTGTSVSYEQYF
v_gene: TRBV30; abundance: NA; j_gene: TRBJ2-3; d_gene: NA; CDR3nt: TGTGCCTGGGGGGGGAGTACAGATACGCAGTATTTT; CDR3aa: CAWGGSTDTQYF
v_gene: TRBV11-3; abundance: NA; j_gene: TRBJ2-1; d_gene: TRBD2; CDR3nt: TGTGCCAGCAGCCCACGACTAGCGGGAGTTGGCAATGAGCAGTTCTTC; CDR3aa: CASSPRLAGVGNEQFF
v_gene: TRBV5-1; abundance: NA; j_gene: TRBJ2-3; d_gene: NA; CDR3nt: TGCGCCAGCAGCTTCGAGGGGGAGGGGAGCACAGATACGCAGTATTTT; CDR3aa: CASSFEGEGSTDTQYF
v_gene: TRBV27; abundance: NA; j_gene: TRBJ1-2; d_gene: TRBD1; CDR3nt: TGTGCCAGCGGATTTGGGACAGGGGTTTATGGCTACACCTTC; CDR3aa: CASGFGTGVYGYTF
v_gene: TRBV2; abundance: NA; j_gene: TRBJ1-2; d_gene: TRBD1; CDR3nt: TGTGCCAGCAGTGAGACAGGGGACCCCAACTATGGCTACACCTTC; CDR3aa: CASSETGDPNYGYTF
v_gene: TRBV18; abundance: NA; j_gene: TRBJ2-7; d_gene: TRBD1; CDR3nt: TGTGCCAGCTCACTCTCCGGGACAGATACCTACGAGCAGTACTTC; CDR3aa: CASSLSGTDTYEQYF
v_gene: TRBV6-5; abundance: few; j_gene: TRBJ2-7; d_gene: TRBD1; CDR3nt: TGTGCCAGCAGTTACGGGACAGGGGGCTTGGAGCAGTACTTC; CDR3aa: CASSYGTGGLEQYF
v_gene: TRBV2; abundance: NA; j_gene: TRBJ1-6; d_gene: TRBD1; CDR3nt: TGTGCCAGCAGCTCAGACAGGGGAGGCTCCTATAATTCACCCCTCCACTTT; CDR3aa: CASSSDRGGSYNSPLHF
v_gene: TRBV7-9; abundance: NA; j_gene: TRBJ2-1; d_gene: TRBD2; CDR3nt: TGTGCCAGCAGCTCTACACTAGCGCACAACAATGAGCAGTTCTTC; CDR3aa: CASSSTLAHNNEQFF
v_gene: TRBV4-2; abundance: NA; j_gene: TRBJ2-3; d_gene: NA; CDR3nt: TGTGCCAGCAGCCAAGATCCGGGAGTAGTCACAGATACGCAGTATTTT; CDR3aa: CASSQDPGVVTDTQYF
v_gene: TRBV7-6; abundance: NA; j_gene: TRBJ2-7; d_gene: NA; CDR3nt: TGTGCCAGCAGCTTTCGGGAAGGAGGTCCCTACGAGCAGTACTTC; CDR3aa: CASSFREGGPYEQYF
v_gene: TRBV27; abundance: NA; j_gene: TRBJ1-2; d_gene: NA; CDR3nt: TGTGCCAGCAGCCCTTTGGGGGGATCGCGAGGCTACACCTTC; CDR3aa: CASSPLGGSRGYTF
v_gene: TRBV5-1; abundance: NA; j_gene: TRBJ1-6; d_gene: TRBD1; CDR3nt: TGCGCCAGCAGCCAGGGGGGCCCCAGGTCACCCCTCCACTTT; CDR3aa: CASSQGGPRSPLHF
v_gene: TRBV10-3; abundance: few; j_gene: TRBJ1-1; d_gene: NA; CDR3nt: TGTGCCATCACCCTCGGGGAAGGACTTGAAGCTTTCTTT; CDR3aa: CAITLGEGLEAFF
v_gene: TRBV7-2; abundance: NA; j_gene: TRBJ2-7; d_gene: NA; CDR3nt: TGTGCCAGCAGCTGGGGCCCGAACTACGAGCAGTACTTC; CDR3aa: CASSWGPNYEQYF
v_gene: TRBV15; abundance: NA; j_gene: TRBJ2-5; d_gene: TRBD2; CDR3nt: TGTGCCACCAGCAGAGTAGCGGGAGCGTTGGGGGAGACCCAGTACTTC; CDR3aa: CATSRVAGALGETQYF
v_gene: TRBV6-5; abundance: NA; j_gene: TRBJ2-2; d_gene: NA; CDR3nt: TGTGCCAGCAGTTACTCGACTTGGAACACCGGGGAGCTGTTTTTT; CDR3aa: CASSYSTWNTGELFF
v_gene: TRBV5-6; abundance: NA; j_gene: TRBJ2-3; d_gene: NA; CDR3nt: TGTGCCAGCAGCTTGGAGGGGGAGGGTGATACGCAGTATTTT; CDR3aa: CASSLEGEGDTQYF
v_gene: TRBV28; abundance: NA; j_gene: TRBJ2-2; d_gene: TRBD2; CDR3nt: TGTGCCAGCAGTTTATGGCCAGAGAGCGGGGGATTCACCGGGGAGCTGTTTTTT; CDR3aa: CASSLWPESGGFTGELFF
v_gene: TRBV7-9; abundance: NA; j_gene: TRBJ1-2; d_gene: NA; CDR3nt: TGTTCCAGCAGCGGTGCGGGCGCTAACTATGGCTACACCTTC; CDR3aa: CSSSGAGANYGYTF
v_gene: TRBV28; abundance: once; j_gene: TRBJ2-7; d_gene: TRBD1; CDR3nt: TGTGCCAGCAGCTCTTTGCCCCGACAGGGCTACGAGCAGTACTTC; CDR3aa: CASSSLPRQGYEQYF
v_gene: TRBV6-1; abundance: NA; j_gene: TRBJ1-5; d_gene: TRBD1; CDR3nt: TGTGCCAGCAGTGTAATGAGGGGGCCTAGCAATCAGCCCCAGCATTTT; CDR3aa: CASSVMRGPSNQPQHF
v_gene: TRBV7-3; abundance: NA; j_gene: TRBJ2-2; d_gene: NA; CDR3nt: TGTGCCAGCAGCCTCGAACGGGTCGGGGAGCTGTTTTTT; CDR3aa: CASSLERVGELFF
v_gene: TRBV7-9; abundance: NA; j_gene: TRBJ2-7; d_gene: NA; CDR3nt: TGTTCCAGCAGCTTATCCCAACTAGCATCCGAGCAGTACTTC; CDR3aa: CSSSLSQLASEQYF
v_gene: TRBV5-1; abundance: NA; j_gene: TRBJ2-3; d_gene: NA; CDR3nt: TGCGCCAGCAGGCCTACAGGCCGGTACCGCACAGATACGCAGTATTTT; CDR3aa: CASRPTGRYRTDTQYF
v_gene: TRBV7-8; abundance: NA; j_gene: TRBJ1-2; d_gene: NA; CDR3nt: TGTGCCAGCAGCTTAGTCACGGGAGGCTACACCTTC; CDR3aa: CASSLVTGGYTF
v_gene: TRBV9; abundance: NA; j_gene: TRBJ1-1; d_gene: TRBD1; CDR3nt: TGTGCCAGCAGCGTAGGGGACAGATCCATGAACACTGAAGCTTTCTTT; CDR3aa: CASSVGDRSMNTEAFF
v_gene: TRBV5-1; abundance: NA; j_gene: TRBJ2-7; d_gene: NA; CDR3nt: TGCGCCAGCAGCTTGGAAGGAGGGCTCTACGAGCAGTACTTC; CDR3aa: CASSLEGGLYEQYF
v_gene: TRBV11-2; abundance: NA; j_gene: TRBJ2-3; d_gene: TRBD1; CDR3nt: TGTGCCAGCAGCTTAGATGGGACAGGCACAGATACGCAGTATTTT; CDR3aa: CASSLDGTGTDTQYF
v_gene: TRBV11-2; abundance: NA; j_gene: TRBJ2-1; d_gene: TRBD2; CDR3nt: TGTGCCAGCACACGGACTAGCGGGAGCAATGAGCAGTTCTTC; CDR3aa: CASTRTSGSNEQFF
v_gene: TRBV11-1; abundance: NA; j_gene: TRBJ2-7; d_gene: NA; CDR3nt: TGTGCCAGCAGCTCCGCCTCAACGGGGTCCTCCTACGAGCAGTACTTC; CDR3aa: CASSSASTGSSYEQYF
v_gene: TRBV7-9; abundance: NA; j_gene: TRBJ1-5; d_gene: NA; CDR3nt: TGTGCCAGCAGCCCCGGGACGGGGAGGGGTCAGCCCCAGCATTTT; CDR3aa: CASSPGTGRGQPQHF
v_gene: TRBV4-3; abundance: NA; j_gene: TRBJ1-2; d_gene: NA; CDR3nt: TGCGCCAGCAGCCAAGATCGGGTGACAGGTTTCTATGGCTACACCTTC; CDR3aa: CASSQDRVTGFYGYTF
v_gene: TRBV7-2; abundance: NA; j_gene: TRBJ2-7; d_gene: TRBD2; CDR3nt: TGTGCCAGCAGCTTGACTGCTAGCGGGTTCTCCTACGAGCAGTACTTC; CDR3aa: CASSLTASGFSYEQYF
v_gene: TRBV6-7; abundance: NA; j_gene: TRBJ2-7; d_gene: TRBD1; CDR3nt: TGTGCCAGCAGCTACAGAGGGGACAGGGGCGCCTACGAGCAGTACTTC; CDR3aa: CASSYRGDRGAYEQYF
v_gene: TRBV18; abundance: NA; j_gene: TRBJ1-1; d_gene: NA; CDR3nt: TGTGCCAGCTCGCCAGGGGCAAACACTGAAGCTTTCTTT; CDR3aa: CASSPGANTEAFF
v_gene: TRBV28; abundance: NA; j_gene: TRBJ2-7; d_gene: TRBD2; CDR3nt: TGTGCCAGCAGTTTCGCGGGGGGTCTCTACGAGCAGTACTTC; CDR3aa: CASSFAGGLYEQYF